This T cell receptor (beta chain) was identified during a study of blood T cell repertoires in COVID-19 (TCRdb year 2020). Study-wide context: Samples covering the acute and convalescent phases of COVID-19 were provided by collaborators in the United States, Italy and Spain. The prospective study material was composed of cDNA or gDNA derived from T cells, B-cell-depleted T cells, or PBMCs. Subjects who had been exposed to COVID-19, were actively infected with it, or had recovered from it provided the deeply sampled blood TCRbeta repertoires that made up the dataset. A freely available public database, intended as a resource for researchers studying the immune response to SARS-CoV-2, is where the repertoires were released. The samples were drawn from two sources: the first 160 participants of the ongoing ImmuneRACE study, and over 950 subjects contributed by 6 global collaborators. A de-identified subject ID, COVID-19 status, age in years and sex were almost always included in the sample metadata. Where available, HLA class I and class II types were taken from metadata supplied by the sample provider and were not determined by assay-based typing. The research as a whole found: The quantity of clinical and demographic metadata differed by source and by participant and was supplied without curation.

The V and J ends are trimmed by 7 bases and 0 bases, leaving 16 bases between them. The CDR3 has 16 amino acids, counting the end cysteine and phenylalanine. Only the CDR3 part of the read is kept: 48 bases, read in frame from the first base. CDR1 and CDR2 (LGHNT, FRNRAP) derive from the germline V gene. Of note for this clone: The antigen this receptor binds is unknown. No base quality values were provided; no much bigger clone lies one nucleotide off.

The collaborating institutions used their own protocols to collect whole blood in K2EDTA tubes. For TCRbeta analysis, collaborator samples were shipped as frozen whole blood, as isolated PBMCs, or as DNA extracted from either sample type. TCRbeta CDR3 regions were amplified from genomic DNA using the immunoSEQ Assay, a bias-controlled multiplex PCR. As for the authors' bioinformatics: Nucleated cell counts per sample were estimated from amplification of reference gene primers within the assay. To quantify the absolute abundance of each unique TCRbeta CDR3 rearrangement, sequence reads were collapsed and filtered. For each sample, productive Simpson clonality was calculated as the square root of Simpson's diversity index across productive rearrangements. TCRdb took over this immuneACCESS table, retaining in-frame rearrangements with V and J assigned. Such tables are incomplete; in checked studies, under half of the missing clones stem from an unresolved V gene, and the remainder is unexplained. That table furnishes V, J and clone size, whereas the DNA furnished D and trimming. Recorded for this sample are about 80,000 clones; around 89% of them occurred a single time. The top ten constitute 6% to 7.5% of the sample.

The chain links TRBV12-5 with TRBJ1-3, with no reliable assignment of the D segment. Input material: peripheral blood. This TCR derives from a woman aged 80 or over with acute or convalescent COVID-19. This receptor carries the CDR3 CASALKSGNSGNTIYF. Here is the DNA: TGTGCTAGTGCCCTAAAGTCGGGAAACTCTGGAAACACCATATATTTT.